A few counts support the clone carrying this T cell receptor (beta chain). Its antigen is still unknown. The read halts 3 residues ahead of the CDR3 end, with the missing end drawn from the germline J gene. Each donor provided roughly 4.5 to 8.5 ml of heparinized whole blood. This entry comes from a study of T cell clonality in common variable immunodeficiency. Control and CVID samples contributed equal amounts of genomic DNA. Using immunoSEQ multiplex PCR, the repertoire was profiled, and TCRdb retains in-frame clones only, with some absent. There are tens of thousands of clones in the sample, none observed a single time. Overall study results and limits: Authors noted CVID clonality's cause needs subpopulation repertoire sequencing. Fewer deletions and N-nucleotide insertions were reportedly seen in common variable immunodeficiency TCR beta sequences.

Germline V CDR1 and CDR2: SEHNR, FQNEAQ (reference sequence). The CDR3 covers 14 residues. The source of this sequence is a person aged 18 to 70 in good health. The material sequenced was peripheral blood mononuclear cells. This chain joins TRBV7-9 and TRBJ1-1, with a weak D call TRBD1 (5 bases). CDR3 region: CASVTSGGYNEAFF. The CDR3 DNA, read in part, is TGTGCCAGTGTTACTAGCGGGGGATACAATGAG.